These T cell receptor beta chains were read from a single sample in a study of circulating CD8 cells and anti-PD-1 response in melanoma. TCRdb re-called the reads through MiXCR, storing one row per CDR3 protein. The repertoire holds 390 or so distinct CDR3 sequences, with 6.5% to 10% as singletons. This specimen consisted of CD8+ T cells from PBMCs, obtained at baseline or after one month of anti-PD-1 therapy (not recorded which). Every receptor here comes from a human donor with melanoma. Each CDR3 is given with its conserved first and last residue. Each record gives: V gene, D gene, clone size, J gene, CDR3 DNA, CDR3 protein. A D gene is named only where the DNA matches it firmly. Part of the rows lack a size; the others show once, few, many or a class for expanded clones.

TRBV18	-	hyperexpanded	TRBJ1-4	TGTGCCAGCTCACCGCGAGTCGGAACAACTAATGAAAAACTGTTTTTT	CASSPRVGTTNEKLFF
TRBV12-3/TRBV12-4	-	medium-sized	TRBJ2-1	TGTGCCAGCAGTTTAGGACTCTTTAATGAGCAGTTCTTC	CASSLGLFNEQFF
TRBV30	-	-	TRBJ2-2	TGTGCCTGGACCGGGGAGCTGTTTTTT	CAWTGELFF
TRBV10-2	-	large	TRBJ2-4	TGCGCCAGCAGGGGGGAAGAGAAAAACATTCAGTACTTC	CASRGEEKNIQYF
TRBV19	-	large	TRBJ1-1	TGTGCCAGTAGTATCTCGAGTAACACTGAAGCTTTCTTT	CASSISSNTEAFF
TRBV12-3/TRBV12-4	TRBD2	medium-sized	TRBJ2-1	TGTGCCAGCAGCTCATTGGGACTAGCGGCCAATGAGCAGTTCTTC	CASSSLGLAANEQFF
TRBV6-5	TRBD2	-	TRBJ2-1	TGTGCCAGCAGTTACTCTTGGACTAGCGGGAGGGATGGTGAGCAGTTCTTC	CASSYSWTSGRDGEQFF
TRBV19	-	medium-sized	TRBJ2-5	TGTGCCAGTAGCTTCAACGGGTACCAAGAGACCCAGTACTTC	CASSFNGYQETQYF
TRBV20-1	TRBD1	large	TRBJ2-7	TGCAGTGCTAGAGACTTCGGACAGGGCTCAGTCTACGAGCAGTACTTC	CSARDFGQGSVYEQYF
TRBV20-1	-	large	TRBJ1-1	TGCAGTGCTAGAGACAGGGCTTTCTTT	CSARDRAFF
TRBV2	TRBD2	large	TRBJ2-1	TGTGCCAGCTCGGGACTAGCGGTATACAATGAGCAGTTCTTC	CASSGLAVYNEQFF